This is a list of T cell receptor beta chains from one sample in a study of CXCR3-negative and CXCR3-positive naive CD8 T cells. With the 5' RACE reads reprocessed, TCRdb shows one record per CDR3 protein and no DNA. The sample has 84,000 or so distinct CDR3 sequences. What was sequenced was naive CXCR3+ CD8+ T cells from blood. These receptors originate from a human donor in good health. Some clones in this sample may be carry-over from other donors' samples. Both conserved end residues are part of each CDR3.

cdr3_aa,j_call,v_call
CASGLVGSFGFQGSFIEQYF,TRBJ2-7,TRBV12-5
CSVELGGGASYEQYF,TRBJ2-7,TRBV29-1
CASSPRAGTGGNAEAFF,TRBJ1-1,TRBV7-6
CASSLVAGVYNEQFF,TRBJ2-1,TRBV5-5
CASSGELRSYEQYF,TRBJ2-7,TRBV5-5
CASSLGGPSSAQYF,TRBJ2-5,TRBV11-2
CASSLTKGRAPDTQYF,TRBJ2-3,TRBV7-9
CSARSRTTPWDTQYF,TRBJ2-3,TRBV20-1
CASSLIGGAETQYF,TRBJ2-5,TRBV12-3/TRBV12-4
CASSEFWDYEQYF,TRBJ2-7,TRBV25-1
CASSPSGFNQPQHF,TRBJ1-5,TRBV6-6
CASSQGTSGGYKSSYNEQFF,TRBJ2-1,TRBV3-1
CASRVPLAGGEETQYF,TRBJ2-5,TRBV5-1
CSVESDGYEQYF,TRBJ2-7,TRBV29-1
CASSYGGFDYEQYF,TRBJ2-7,TRBV6-5
CSVRGVSSYNEQFF,TRBJ2-1,TRBV20-1
CASSQGLGNEQFF,TRBJ2-1,TRBV14
CASRPTGTNTEAFF,TRBJ1-1,TRBV28
CASSSSGAPEDEQYF,TRBJ2-7,TRBV5-1
CASSGLSEGRDEQYF,TRBJ2-7,TRBV28
CASSLYNNEQFF,TRBJ2-1,TRBV28
CASSVGEGPIAKNIQYF,TRBJ2-4,TRBV12-3/TRBV12-4
CASSSATRQTDTQYF,TRBJ2-3,TRBV28
CASSYGGRETQYF,TRBJ2-5,TRBV6-5
CASSQEWHQPQHF,TRBJ1-5,TRBV3-1
CASSLSRGGYNEQFF,TRBJ2-1,TRBV27
CSARMPGPHYGYTF,TRBJ1-2,TRBV20-1
CATSRDSEQQFF,TRBJ2-1,TRBV15
CASSLKDEQYF,TRBJ2-7,TRBV5-1
CSATGVGPYEQYF,TRBJ2-7,TRBV29-1
CASSQGTSTDTQYF,TRBJ2-3,TRBV4-2
CASSPSNQPQHF,TRBJ1-5,TRBV7-9
CASSQEAGALNQPQHF,TRBJ1-5,TRBV3-1
CASSGGTSGNTGELFF,TRBJ2-2,TRBV2
CSARDPTSGWDSYEQYF,TRBJ2-7,TRBV20-1
CANPRTGTGELFF,TRBJ2-2,TRBV7-9
CASSPLLESYEQYF,TRBJ2-7,TRBV4-2
CAISEPGQGSYNEQFF,TRBJ2-1,TRBV10-3
CASSQPSGDSINQPQHF,TRBJ1-5,TRBV4-1
CASSLSRHEQYF,TRBJ2-7,TRBV5-1
CASSPFRTGNGYTF,TRBJ1-2,TRBV7-9
CASSPGTAYNEQFF,TRBJ2-1,TRBV27
CASSQDSLAGDNEQFF,TRBJ2-1,TRBV14
CASSYDRAINYGYTF,TRBJ1-2,TRBV6-5
CASSVAHNEQFF,TRBJ2-1,TRBV9
CSARPDRVETEAFF,TRBJ1-1,TRBV20-1
CANVYLTRDYGYTF,TRBJ1-2,TRBV21-1
CSTDRRYNEQFF,TRBJ2-1,TRBV29-1
CASSQANTDTQYF,TRBJ2-3,TRBV14
CASRQDRARGKNIQYF,TRBJ2-4,TRBV12-3/TRBV12-4
CASSQLPGGEQYF,TRBJ2-7,TRBV5-6
CASSLGGPEQYF,TRBJ2-7,TRBV28